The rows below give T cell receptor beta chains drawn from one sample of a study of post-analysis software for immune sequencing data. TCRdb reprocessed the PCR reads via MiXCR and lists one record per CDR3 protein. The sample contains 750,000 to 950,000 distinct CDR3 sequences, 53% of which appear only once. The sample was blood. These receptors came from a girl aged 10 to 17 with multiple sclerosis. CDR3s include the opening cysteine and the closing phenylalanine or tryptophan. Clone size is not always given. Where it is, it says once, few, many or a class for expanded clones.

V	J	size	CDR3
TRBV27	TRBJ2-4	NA	CASSPGVLAPITRNIQYF
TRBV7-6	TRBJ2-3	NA	CASSLARGHNLYTDTQYF
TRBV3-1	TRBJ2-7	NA	CASRRSRPPYEQYF
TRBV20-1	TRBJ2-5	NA	CSATGTSGSGQETQYF
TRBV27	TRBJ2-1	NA	CASSFVPYIDEQFF
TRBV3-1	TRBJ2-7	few	CASSQGQGLSYEQYF
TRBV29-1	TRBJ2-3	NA	CSTRGGRETSTDTQYF
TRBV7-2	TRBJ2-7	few	CASSLTGVPSYEQYF
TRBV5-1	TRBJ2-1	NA	CASSLDPTGILKPNEQFF
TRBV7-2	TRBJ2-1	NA	CASSSTASTSYNEQFF
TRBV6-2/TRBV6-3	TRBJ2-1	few	CASSRLAPTNEQFF
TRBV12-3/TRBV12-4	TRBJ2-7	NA	CASSFRDRVNEQYF
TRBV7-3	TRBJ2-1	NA	CASSPLGSPLGNEQFF
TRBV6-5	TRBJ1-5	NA	CASRIRAYSNQPQHF
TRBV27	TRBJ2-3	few	CASSSGTGGPGLTDTQYF
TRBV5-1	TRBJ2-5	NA	CASSLQPGGETQYF
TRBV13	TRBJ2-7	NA	CASRQRGSTYEQYF
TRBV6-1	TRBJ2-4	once	CASSEAAKNIQYF
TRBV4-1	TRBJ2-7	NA	CASSQEGLAGGLDEQYF
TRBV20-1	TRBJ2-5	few	CSARGLAGAGTQYF
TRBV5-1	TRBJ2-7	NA	CASSISGGISYEQYF
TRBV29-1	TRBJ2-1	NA	CSVNQRGQGWASGDNEQFF
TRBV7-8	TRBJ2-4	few	CASTTLGPEKNIQYF
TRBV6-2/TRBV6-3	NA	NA	CASSYGYSGTAYEQYF
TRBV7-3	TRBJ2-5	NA	CASSFTGVPREAQYF
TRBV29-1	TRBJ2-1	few	CSFPGTGPYNEQFF
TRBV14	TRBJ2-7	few	CASSQELAGYYEQYF
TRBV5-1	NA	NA	CASSLQGAKTNEQYF
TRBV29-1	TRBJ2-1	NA	CSVGGWNEQFF
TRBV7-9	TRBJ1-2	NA	CASSLGQGATTIYGYTF
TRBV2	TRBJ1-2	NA	CACRETDRWGYTF
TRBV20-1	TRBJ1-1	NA	CSARVSDTEAFF